The 2 T cell receptor beta chains presented below share a single source sample, sequenced in a study of liver allograft versus peripheral blood T cells. Turning to the study itself: Transplanted-liver T cell receptor repertoires were compared with recipients' peripheral blood repertoires.

One entry per CDR3 protein results from TCRdb running MiXCR on the reads. This table has more than 1,500 distinct CDR3 sequences, more than 15% appearing once. All receptors come from a human patient who had a liver transplant. The graft donor may have given rise to some T cells.

This clonotype is classed as large. The chain joins TRBV20-1 to TRBJ1-6; 9 nucleotides align to TRBD1. The ends lost 4 bases at V and 7 bases at J; junction bases unmatched: 8. CDR1 DFQATT and CDR2 SNEGSKA come from the germline V gene (reference sequence). This CDR3 is 15 amino acids long. As DNA, the CDR3 is TGCAGTGCTATTGTAGGGACAGGGCAAAATTCACCCCTCCACTTT. Translated, it gives CSAIVGTGQNSPLHF.

With respect to this clonotype: This likely came from a read error, as a far larger clone is one base away. The chain links TRBV6-1 to TRBJ1-4, with 8 bases that match TRBD1. The germline CDR1 and CDR2 sequences are MNHNS and SASEGT. The CDR3 totals 15 residues. CDR3 bases: TGTGCCTGCAGGGGACAGGCCCGAACCGGCGAAAAACTGTTTTTT. It specifies CACRGQARTGEKLFF.